This TCR beta chain is from a study of T cells in localized non-small cell lung cancer. Germline loops: CDR1 MRHNA, CDR2 SNTAGT. V was clipped by 7 bases and J by 0 bases, with 15 bases between them. The length of the CDR3 is 15 residues. TCRdb's table, derived via immunoSEQ multiplex PCR, lists solely in-frame clones and lacks some. Of more than 45,000 clones listed, 80% to 90% are singletons. This clone was detected only once. Its antigen is unidentified. Study findings and constraints: The study found T cell clonality highest in uninvolved adjacent lung, above tumor. Out of the top 100 tumor clones, a median roughly 52 were seen in adjacent lung.

The rearrangement links TRBV6-4 to TRBJ2-5, with D tentatively TRBD2 (6 bases). The specimen was peripheral blood, collected before any cancer treatment. This TCR derives from a male donor older than 55 with stage III squamous cell lung carcinoma. The CDR3 DNA reads as TGTGCCAGCAAATGGCCCCCGGGAGACCAAGAGACCCAGTACTTC. As protein: CASKWPPGDQETQYF.